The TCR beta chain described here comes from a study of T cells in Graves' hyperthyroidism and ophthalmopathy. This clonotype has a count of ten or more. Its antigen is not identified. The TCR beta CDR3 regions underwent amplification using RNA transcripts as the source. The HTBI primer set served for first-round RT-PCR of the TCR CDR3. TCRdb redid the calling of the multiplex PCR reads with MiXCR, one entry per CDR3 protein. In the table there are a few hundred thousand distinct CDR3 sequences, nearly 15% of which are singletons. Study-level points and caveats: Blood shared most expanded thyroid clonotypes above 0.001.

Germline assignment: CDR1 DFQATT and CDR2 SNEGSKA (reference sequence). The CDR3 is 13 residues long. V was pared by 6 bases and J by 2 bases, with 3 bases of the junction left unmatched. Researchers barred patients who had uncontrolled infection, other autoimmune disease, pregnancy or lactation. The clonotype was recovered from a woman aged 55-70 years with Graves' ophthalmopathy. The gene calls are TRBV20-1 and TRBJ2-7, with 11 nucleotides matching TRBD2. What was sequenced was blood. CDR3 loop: CSANSGRAYEQYF. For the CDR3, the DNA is TGCAGTGCCAATAGCGGGAGGGCCTACGAGCAGTACTTC.